This T cell receptor beta chain was documented in a study of shared clonotypes between healthy human individuals. General study points: Deeper or shallower sequencing was expected to change how clonotypes are shared among donors.

None of the donors, who were healthy HIV-negative adults, had recently had acute infections or vaccinations. This clone was recorded many times. Its antigen is unknown. Germline V gene lookup returns CDR1 SNHLY and CDR2 FYNNEI. V shed 10 bases, J shed 5 bases, and the junction held 10 bases outside the gene matches. This CDR3 comprises 13 residues. Only in-frame clones appear in the TCRdb table, and some are missing; sequencing was by immunoSEQ multiplex PCR. The sample records around 340,000 clones, 73% being singletons. Sample: memory CD4+ T cells sorted from blood. Regarding subset: CD45RA-negative fraction. The rearrangement links TRBV2 to TRBJ1-1; 7 positions agree with TRBD1. The TCR was taken from a man between 25 and 39 years old in good health. The CDR3 DNA reads TGTGCCATCACAGGGGATTTTTTGACTGAAGCTTTCTTT. Its protein product is CAITGDFLTEAFF.